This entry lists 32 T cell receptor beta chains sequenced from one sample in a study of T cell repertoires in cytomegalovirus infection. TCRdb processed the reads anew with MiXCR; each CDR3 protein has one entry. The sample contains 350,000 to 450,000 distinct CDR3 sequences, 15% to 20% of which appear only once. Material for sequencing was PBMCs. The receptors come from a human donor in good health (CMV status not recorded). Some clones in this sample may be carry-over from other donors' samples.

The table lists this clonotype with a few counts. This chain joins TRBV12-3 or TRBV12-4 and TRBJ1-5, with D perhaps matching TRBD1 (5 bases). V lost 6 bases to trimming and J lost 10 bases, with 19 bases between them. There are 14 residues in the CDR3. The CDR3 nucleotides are TGTGCCAGCAGCCAAGTCCCGGGACCCTTTCCCCAGCATTTT. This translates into CASSQVPGPFPQHF.

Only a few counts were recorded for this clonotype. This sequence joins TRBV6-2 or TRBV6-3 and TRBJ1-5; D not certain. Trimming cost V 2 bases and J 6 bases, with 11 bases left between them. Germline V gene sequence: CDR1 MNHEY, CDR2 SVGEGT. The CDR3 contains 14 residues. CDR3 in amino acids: CASSYDKFIQPQHF. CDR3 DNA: TGTGCCAGCAGTTACGACAAGTTTATTCAGCCCCAGCATTTT.

DNA of the CDR3: TGTGCCAGCAGCTCCGACAGACACAACACCGGGGAGCTGTTTTTT. Translated: CASSSDRHNTGELFF. V is TRBV7-3 and J is TRBJ2-2; tentative D call: TRBD1 (5 bases). CDR1 and CDR2 from the germline V gene are SGHTA and FQGTGA. Trimming took off 4 bases at V and 2 bases at J, with 11 bases between the two ends. The CDR3 extends over 15 amino acids.

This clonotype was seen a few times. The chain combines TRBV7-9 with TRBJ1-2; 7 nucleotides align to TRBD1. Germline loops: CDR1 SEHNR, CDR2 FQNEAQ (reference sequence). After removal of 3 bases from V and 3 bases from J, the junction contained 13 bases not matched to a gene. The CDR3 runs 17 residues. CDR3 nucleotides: TGTGCCAGCAGCTTGGGACGGGACAGCAAATTCCACTATGGCTACACCTTC. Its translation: CASSLGRDSKFHYGYTF.

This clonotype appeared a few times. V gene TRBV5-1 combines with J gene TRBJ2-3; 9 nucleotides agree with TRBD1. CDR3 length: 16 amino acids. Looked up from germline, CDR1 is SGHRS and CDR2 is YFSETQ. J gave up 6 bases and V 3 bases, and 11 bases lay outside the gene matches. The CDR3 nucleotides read TGCGCCAGCAGCTCGTCCGGGACAGGGACCCCCGATACGCAGTATTTT. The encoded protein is CASSSSGTGTPDTQYF. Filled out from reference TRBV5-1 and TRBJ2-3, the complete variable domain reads KAGVTQTPRYLIKTRGQQVTLSCSPISGHRSVSWYQQTPGQGLQFLFEYFSETQRNKGNFPGRFSGRQFSNSRSEMNVSTLELGDSALYLCASSSSGTGTPDTQYFGPGTRLTVL.

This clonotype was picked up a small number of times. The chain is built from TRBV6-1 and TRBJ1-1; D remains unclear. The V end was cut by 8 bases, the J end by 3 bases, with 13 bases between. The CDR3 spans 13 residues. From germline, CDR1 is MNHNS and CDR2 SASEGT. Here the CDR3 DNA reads TGTGCCAGCCGCCTGGGGAGTTACACTGAAGCTTTCTTT. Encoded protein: CASRLGSYTEAFF.

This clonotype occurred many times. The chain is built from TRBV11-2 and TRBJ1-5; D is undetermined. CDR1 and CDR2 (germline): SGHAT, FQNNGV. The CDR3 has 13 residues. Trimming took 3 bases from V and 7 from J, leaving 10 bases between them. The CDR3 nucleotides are TGTGCCAGCAGCTTTAGTAGTGAACAGCCCCAGCATTTT. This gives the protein CASSFSSEQPQHF.

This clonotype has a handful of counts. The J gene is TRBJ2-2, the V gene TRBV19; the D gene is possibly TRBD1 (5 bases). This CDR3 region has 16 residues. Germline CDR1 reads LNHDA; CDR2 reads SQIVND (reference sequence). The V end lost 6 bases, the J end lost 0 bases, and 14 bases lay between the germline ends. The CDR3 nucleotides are TGTGCCAGTAGGGCTATGACAGATCCGAACACCGGGGAGCTGTTTTTT. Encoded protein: CASRAMTDPNTGELFF.

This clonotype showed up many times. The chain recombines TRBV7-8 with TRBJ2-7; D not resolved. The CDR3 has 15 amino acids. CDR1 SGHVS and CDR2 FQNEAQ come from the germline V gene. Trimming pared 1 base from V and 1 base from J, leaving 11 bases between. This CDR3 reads CASSLVPRPSYEQYF. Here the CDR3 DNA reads TGTGCCAGCAGCTTAGTACCCCGCCCGTCCTACGAGCAGTACTTC.

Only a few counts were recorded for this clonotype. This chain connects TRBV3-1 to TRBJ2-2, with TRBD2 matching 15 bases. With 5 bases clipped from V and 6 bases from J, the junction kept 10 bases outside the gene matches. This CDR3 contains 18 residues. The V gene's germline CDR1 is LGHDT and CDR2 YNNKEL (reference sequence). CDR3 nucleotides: TGTGCCAGCAGCAGGACTAGCGGGGGGGCCCGATGGGCCGGGGAGCTGTTTTTT. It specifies CASSRTSGGARWAGELFF.

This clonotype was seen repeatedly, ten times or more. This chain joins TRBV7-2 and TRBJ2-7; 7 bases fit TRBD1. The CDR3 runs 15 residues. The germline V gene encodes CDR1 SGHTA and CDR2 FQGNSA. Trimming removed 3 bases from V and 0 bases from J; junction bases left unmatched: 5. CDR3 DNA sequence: TGTGCCAGCAGCTTTAGGACAGGTATCTCCTACGAGCAGTACTTC. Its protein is CASSFRTGISYEQYF. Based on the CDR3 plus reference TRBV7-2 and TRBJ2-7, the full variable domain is GAGVSQSPSNKVTEKGKDVELRCDPISGHTALYWYRQSLGQGLEFLIYFQGNSAPDKSGLPSDRFSAERTGGSVSTLTIQRTQQEDSAVYLCASSFRTGISYEQYFGPGTRLTVT.

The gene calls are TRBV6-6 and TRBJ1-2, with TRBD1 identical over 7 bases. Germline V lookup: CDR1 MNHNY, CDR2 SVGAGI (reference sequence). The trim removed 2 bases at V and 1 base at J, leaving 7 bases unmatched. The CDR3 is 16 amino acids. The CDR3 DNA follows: TGTGCCAGCAGTTACGGGGGACAGTCAAGTAACTATGGCTACACCTTC. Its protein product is CASSYGGQSSNYGYTF.

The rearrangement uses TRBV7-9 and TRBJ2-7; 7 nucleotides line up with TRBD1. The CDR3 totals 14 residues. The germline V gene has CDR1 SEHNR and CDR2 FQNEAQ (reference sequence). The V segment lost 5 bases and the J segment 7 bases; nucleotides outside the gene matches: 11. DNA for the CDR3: TGTGCCAGCAGCCCCCGGACAGGACCCCTAGAGCAGTACTTC. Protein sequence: CASSPRTGPLEQYF.

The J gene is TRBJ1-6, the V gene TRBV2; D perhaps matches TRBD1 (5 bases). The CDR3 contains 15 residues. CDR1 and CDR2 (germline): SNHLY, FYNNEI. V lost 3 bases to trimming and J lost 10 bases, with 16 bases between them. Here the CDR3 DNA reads TGTGCCAGCAGTGATATTTCCGACAGTCGGTCACCCCTCCACTTT. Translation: CASSDISDSRSPLHF.

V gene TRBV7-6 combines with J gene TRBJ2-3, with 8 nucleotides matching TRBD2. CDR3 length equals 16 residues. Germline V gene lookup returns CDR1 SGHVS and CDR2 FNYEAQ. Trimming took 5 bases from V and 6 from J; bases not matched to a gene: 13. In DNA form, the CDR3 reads TGTGCCAGCAGCCCCGGGACTAGTAACGTCCGGGATACGCAGTATTTT. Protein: CASSPGTSNVRDTQYF.

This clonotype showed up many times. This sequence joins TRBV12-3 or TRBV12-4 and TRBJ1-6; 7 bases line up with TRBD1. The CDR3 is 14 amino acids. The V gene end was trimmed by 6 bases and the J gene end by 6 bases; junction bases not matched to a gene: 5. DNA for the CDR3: TGTGCCAGCAGCCCGGGACAGATTAATTCACCCCTCCACTTT. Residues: CASSPGQINSPLHF.

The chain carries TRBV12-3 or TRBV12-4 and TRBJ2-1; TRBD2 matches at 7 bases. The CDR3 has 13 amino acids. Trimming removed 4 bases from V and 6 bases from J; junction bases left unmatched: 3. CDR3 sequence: CASSWDYGNEQFF. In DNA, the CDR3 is TGTGCCAGCAGTTGGGACTACGGCAATGAGCAGTTCTTC.

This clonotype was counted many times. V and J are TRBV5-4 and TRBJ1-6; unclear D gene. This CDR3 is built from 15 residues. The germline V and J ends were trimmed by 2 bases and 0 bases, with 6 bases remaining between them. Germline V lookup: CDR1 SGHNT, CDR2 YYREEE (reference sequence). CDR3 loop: CASSFGSSYNSPLHF. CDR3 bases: TGTGCCAGCAGCTTTGGGAGCTCCTATAATTCACCCCTCCACTTT.

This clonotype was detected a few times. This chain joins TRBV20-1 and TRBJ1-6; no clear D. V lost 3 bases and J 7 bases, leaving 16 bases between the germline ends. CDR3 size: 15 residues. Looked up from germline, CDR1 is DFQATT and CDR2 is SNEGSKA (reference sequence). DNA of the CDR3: TGCAGTGCTAGCCAGAGAATCGACCGAAATTCACCCCTCCACTTT. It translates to CSASQRIDRNSPLHF.

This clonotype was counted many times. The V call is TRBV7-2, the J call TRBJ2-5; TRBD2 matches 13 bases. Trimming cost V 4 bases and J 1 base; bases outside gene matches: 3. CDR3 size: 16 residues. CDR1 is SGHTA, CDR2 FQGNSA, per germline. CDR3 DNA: TGTGCCAGCAGCTCCGGACTAGCGGGAGTCCAAGAGACCCAGTACTTC. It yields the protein CASSSGLAGVQETQYF.

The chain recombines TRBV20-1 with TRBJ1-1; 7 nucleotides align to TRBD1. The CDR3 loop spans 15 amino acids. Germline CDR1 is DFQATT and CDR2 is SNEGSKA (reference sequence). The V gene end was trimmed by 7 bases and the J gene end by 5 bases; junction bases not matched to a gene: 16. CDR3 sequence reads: CSVYGLGTVWTEAFF. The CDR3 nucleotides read TGCAGTGTCTACGGCCTCGGGACAGTTTGGACTGAAGCTTTCTTT.

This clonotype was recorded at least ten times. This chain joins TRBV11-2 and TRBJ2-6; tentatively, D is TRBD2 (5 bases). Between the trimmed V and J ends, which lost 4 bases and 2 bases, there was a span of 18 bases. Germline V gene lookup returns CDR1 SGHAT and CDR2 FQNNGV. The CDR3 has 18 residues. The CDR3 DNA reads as TGTGCCAGCAGCTCCTGGGCGGGTACGGTGACTGGGGCCAACGTCCTGACTTTC. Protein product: CASSSWAGTVTGANVLTF.

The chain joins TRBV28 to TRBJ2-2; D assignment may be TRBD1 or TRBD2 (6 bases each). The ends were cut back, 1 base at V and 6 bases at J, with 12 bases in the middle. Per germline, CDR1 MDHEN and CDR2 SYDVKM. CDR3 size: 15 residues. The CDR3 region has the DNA TGTGCCAGCAGTTTATTCGGGGGCCAAGCCGGGGAGCTGTTTTTT. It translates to CASSLFGGQAGELFF.

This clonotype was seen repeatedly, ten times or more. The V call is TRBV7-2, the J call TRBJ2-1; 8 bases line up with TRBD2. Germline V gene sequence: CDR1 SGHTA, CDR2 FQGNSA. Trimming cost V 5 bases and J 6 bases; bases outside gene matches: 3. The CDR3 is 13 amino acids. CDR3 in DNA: TGTGCCAGCAGCGTTGGACTAGCCAATGAGCAGTTCTTC. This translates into CASSVGLANEQFF.

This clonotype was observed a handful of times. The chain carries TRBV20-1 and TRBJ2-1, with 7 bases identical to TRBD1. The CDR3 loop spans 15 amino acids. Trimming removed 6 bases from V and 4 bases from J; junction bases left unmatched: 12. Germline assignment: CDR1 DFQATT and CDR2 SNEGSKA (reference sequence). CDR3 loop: CSAITQGKVYNEQFF. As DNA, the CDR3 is TGCAGTGCCATAACACAGGGGAAGGTGTACAATGAGCAGTTCTTC.

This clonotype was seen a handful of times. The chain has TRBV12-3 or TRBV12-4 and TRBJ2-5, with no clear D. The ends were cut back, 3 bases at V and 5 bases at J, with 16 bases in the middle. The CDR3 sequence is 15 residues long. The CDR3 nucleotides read TGTGCCAGCAGTTTGCGGTGGGTCAATAAGGAGACCCAGTACTTC. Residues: CASSLRWVNKETQYF.

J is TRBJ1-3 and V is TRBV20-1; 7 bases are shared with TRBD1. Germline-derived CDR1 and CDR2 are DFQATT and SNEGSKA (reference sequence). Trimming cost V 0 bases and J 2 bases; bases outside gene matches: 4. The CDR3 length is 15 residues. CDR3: CSAREPGGPGNTIYF. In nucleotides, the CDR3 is TGCAGTGCTAGAGAGCCAGGGGGTCCTGGAAACACCATATATTTT.

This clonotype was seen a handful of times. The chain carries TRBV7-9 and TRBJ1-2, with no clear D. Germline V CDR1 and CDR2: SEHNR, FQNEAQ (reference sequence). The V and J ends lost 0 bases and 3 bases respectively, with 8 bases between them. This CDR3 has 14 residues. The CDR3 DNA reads TGTGCCAGCAGCTTAGCCGAGGGCGACTATGGCTACACCTTC. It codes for CASSLAEGDYGYTF.

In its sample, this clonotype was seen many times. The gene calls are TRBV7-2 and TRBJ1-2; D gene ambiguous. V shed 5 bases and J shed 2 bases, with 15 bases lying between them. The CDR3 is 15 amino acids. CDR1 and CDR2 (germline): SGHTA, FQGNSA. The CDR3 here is CASSGAAGANYGYTF. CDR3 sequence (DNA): TGTGCCAGCAGCGGCGCGGCAGGCGCCAACTATGGCTACACCTTC.

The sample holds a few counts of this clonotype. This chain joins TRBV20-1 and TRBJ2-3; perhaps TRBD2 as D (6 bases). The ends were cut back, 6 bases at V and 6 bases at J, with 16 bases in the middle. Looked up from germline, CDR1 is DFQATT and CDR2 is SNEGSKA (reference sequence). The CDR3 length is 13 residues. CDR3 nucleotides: TGCAGTGCCCCGGGAGCCCCATGGGATACGCAGTATTTT. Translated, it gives CSAPGAPWDTQYF.

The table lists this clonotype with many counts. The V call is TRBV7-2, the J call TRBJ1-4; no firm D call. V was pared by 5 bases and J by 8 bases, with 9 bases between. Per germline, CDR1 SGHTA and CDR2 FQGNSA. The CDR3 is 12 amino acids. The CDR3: CASSAQKEKLFF. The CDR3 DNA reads TGTGCCAGCAGCGCTCAAAAAGAAAAACTGTTTTTT.

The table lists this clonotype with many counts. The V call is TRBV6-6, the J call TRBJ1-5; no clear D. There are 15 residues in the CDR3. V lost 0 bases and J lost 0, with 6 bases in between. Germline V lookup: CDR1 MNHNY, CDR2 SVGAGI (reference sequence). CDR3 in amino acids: CASSYSRYSNQPQHF. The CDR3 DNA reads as TGTGCCAGCAGTTACTCGAGATATAGCAATCAGCCCCAGCATTTT.